The rows below give T cell receptor beta chains drawn from one sample of a study of beta chain features in type 1 diabetes. TCRdb's table, derived via immunoSEQ multiplex PCR, lists solely in-frame clones and lacks some. The sample holds roughly 150,000 clones; 8.1% are singletons and the top ten take about 0.6%. The specimen was central memory CD4+ T cells from blood. The receptors derive from a man in his late teens or twenties in good health. Both conserved end residues are part of each CDR3. The order of the fields is clone size, J gene, CDR3 length, D gene, V gene, CDR3 DNA, CDR3 protein. A D gene is named only where the DNA matches it firmly. The size entry is marked missing in some rows and otherwise reads once, few, many or a size class.

clone_size: many
j_call: TRBJ2-1
cdr3_length: 14
d_call: TRBD2
v_call: TRBV5-8
cdr3_nt: TGTGCCAGCAGCTACCCGGGACTAGCGAATGAGCAGTTCTTC
cdr3_aa: CASSYPGLANEQFF

clone_size: -
j_call: TRBJ1-2
cdr3_length: 15
d_call: -
v_call: TRBV7-8
cdr3_nt: TGTGCCAGCAGCGCACGAGGGGGAACAAACTATGGCTACACCTTC
cdr3_aa: CASSARGGTNYGYTF

clone_size: many
j_call: TRBJ2-1
cdr3_length: 15
d_call: -
v_call: TRBV30
cdr3_nt: TGTGCCTGGAGTGGGGACCCACAGGGAACTAATGAGCAGTTCTTC
cdr3_aa: CAWSGDPQGTNEQFF

clone_size: few
j_call: TRBJ2-1
cdr3_length: 12
d_call: -
v_call: TRBV5-6
cdr3_nt: TGTGCCAGCAGTCGTATTAACAATGAGCAGTTCTTC
cdr3_aa: CASSRINNEQFF

clone_size: few
j_call: TRBJ2-3
cdr3_length: 17
d_call: TRBD2
v_call: TRBV7-2
cdr3_nt: TGTGCCAGCAGCTTGGACCTAGCGGGAGCTAGCACAGATACGCAGTATTTT
cdr3_aa: CASSLDLAGASTDTQYF

clone_size: few
j_call: TRBJ1-4
cdr3_length: 16
d_call: TRBD1
v_call: TRBV9
cdr3_nt: TGTGCCAGCAGCGTCGGGCAGGGGGCCGGGGTTGAAAAACTGTTTTTT
cdr3_aa: CASSVGQGAGVEKLFF

clone_size: -
j_call: TRBJ2-5
cdr3_length: 14
d_call: -
v_call: TRBV7-9
cdr3_nt: TGTGCCAGCAGCTCACCGGGACATGAGGAGACCCAGTACTTC
cdr3_aa: CASSSPGHEETQYF

clone_size: -
j_call: TRBJ2-3
cdr3_length: 14
d_call: TRBD2
v_call: TRBV5-1
cdr3_nt: TGCGCCAGCAGCTTTAGCGGGGGCACAGATACGCAGTATTTT
cdr3_aa: CASSFSGGTDTQYF

clone_size: -
j_call: TRBJ1-1
cdr3_length: 13
d_call: TRBD1
v_call: TRBV27
cdr3_nt: TGTGCCAGCAGTTTGGACAGGGACACTGAAGCTTTCTTT
cdr3_aa: CASSLDRDTEAFF

clone_size: -
j_call: TRBJ2-3
cdr3_length: 13
d_call: -
v_call: TRBV29-1
cdr3_nt: TGCAGCGTTGTACGGAGGAGCACAGATACGCAGTATTTT
cdr3_aa: CSVVRRSTDTQYF

clone_size: few
j_call: TRBJ1-1
cdr3_length: 14
d_call: -
v_call: TRBV29-1
cdr3_nt: TGCAGCGCCGAGACAAGGGGGGGGAACACTGAAGCTTTCTTT
cdr3_aa: CSAETRGGNTEAFF

clone_size: many
j_call: TRBJ2-7
cdr3_length: 12
d_call: -
v_call: TRBV10-3
cdr3_nt: TGTGCCATCAGTGAGGCAACAGGGACCTGGTACTTC
cdr3_aa: CAISEATGTWYF

clone_size: few
j_call: TRBJ2-1
cdr3_length: 15
d_call: TRBD2
v_call: TRBV7-2
cdr3_nt: TGTGCCAGCAGCCACAAAGCGGGAGCAACCAATGAGCAGTTCTTC
cdr3_aa: CASSHKAGATNEQFF

clone_size: -
j_call: TRBJ2-7
cdr3_length: 14
d_call: -
v_call: TRBV5-1
cdr3_nt: TGCGCCAGCAGACCCGGGGGTTACTACTACGAGCAGTACTTC
cdr3_aa: CASRPGGYYYEQYF

clone_size: many
j_call: TRBJ2-7
cdr3_length: 13
d_call: TRBD2
v_call: TRBV28
cdr3_nt: TGTGCCAGCAGTTCGGCGGGAGCCTACGAGCAGTACTTC
cdr3_aa: CASSSAGAYEQYF

clone_size: few
j_call: TRBJ2-1
cdr3_length: 14
d_call: -
v_call: TRBV7-9
cdr3_nt: TGTGCCAGCAGCTTGGAGCAGGGGGGCAATGAGCAGTTCTTC
cdr3_aa: CASSLEQGGNEQFF

clone_size: few
j_call: TRBJ2-3
cdr3_length: 15
d_call: TRBD2
v_call: TRBV11-3
cdr3_nt: TGTGCCAGCAGCTTAAACGGGGGGGGCACAGATACGCAGTATTTT
cdr3_aa: CASSLNGGGTDTQYF

clone_size: few
j_call: TRBJ2-7
cdr3_length: 15
d_call: TRBD2
v_call: TRBV18
cdr3_nt: TGTGCCAGCTCACTGACGGGAGGCGGACGCTACGAGCAGTACTTC
cdr3_aa: CASSLTGGGRYEQYF

clone_size: few
j_call: TRBJ1-1
cdr3_length: 15
d_call: -
v_call: TRBV5-6
cdr3_nt: TGTGCCAGCAGCTTGGAACCAGGTAGGAACACTGAAGCTTTCTTT
cdr3_aa: CASSLEPGRNTEAFF

clone_size: -
j_call: TRBJ2-7
cdr3_length: 15
d_call: -
v_call: TRBV7-3
cdr3_nt: TGTGCCAGCAGCTTAACTGCGGCAGGGTCCTACGAGCAGTACTTC
cdr3_aa: CASSLTAAGSYEQYF

clone_size: -
j_call: TRBJ1-6
cdr3_length: 12
d_call: -
v_call: TRBV30
cdr3_nt: TGTGCCTGGAGTGTAGGGAGTTCACCCCTCCACTTT
cdr3_aa: CAWSVGSSPLHF

clone_size: -
j_call: TRBJ1-1
cdr3_length: 11
d_call: -
v_call: TRBV20-1
cdr3_nt: TGCAGTGCTTTCCATAGCTCTGAAGCTTTCTTT
cdr3_aa: CSAFHSSEAFF

clone_size: -
j_call: TRBJ2-7
cdr3_length: 13
d_call: -
v_call: TRBV5-1
cdr3_nt: TGCGCCAGCAGCTTGGACTACTCGTACGAGCAGTACTTC
cdr3_aa: CASSLDYSYEQYF

clone_size: few
j_call: TRBJ1-1
cdr3_length: 15
d_call: -
v_call: TRBV7-2
cdr3_nt: TGTGCCAGCAGCTTAATACCCGGCGGGAACACTGAAGCTTTCTTT
cdr3_aa: CASSLIPGGNTEAFF

clone_size: many
j_call: TRBJ2-7
cdr3_length: 14
d_call: TRBD1
v_call: TRBV10-3
cdr3_nt: TGTGCCATCAGTGAGCTACAGGGGCCCTACGAGCAGTACTTC
cdr3_aa: CAISELQGPYEQYF

clone_size: -
j_call: TRBJ1-5
cdr3_length: 15
d_call: -
v_call: TRBV6-1
cdr3_nt: TGTGCCAGCTCGAAGACGGCAGGGGAGGGTCAGCCCCAGCATTTT
cdr3_aa: CASSKTAGEGQPQHF

clone_size: -
j_call: TRBJ2-5
cdr3_length: 14
d_call: -
v_call: TRBV30
cdr3_nt: TGTGCCTGGAGTGTAGAGGCGGGCGGGGAGACCCAGTACTTC
cdr3_aa: CAWSVEAGGETQYF

clone_size: many
j_call: TRBJ1-1
cdr3_length: 9
d_call: -
v_call: TRBV6-8
cdr3_nt: TGTGCCAGAGTCTATGAAGCTTTCTTT
cdr3_aa: CARVYEAFF

clone_size: -
j_call: TRBJ1-2
cdr3_length: 16
d_call: -
v_call: TRBV7-2
cdr3_nt: TGTGCCAGCAGCCCCCAGGCAGGGGCTTTGAACTATGGCTACACCTTC
cdr3_aa: CASSPQAGALNYGYTF

clone_size: many
j_call: TRBJ1-2
cdr3_length: 18
d_call: TRBD1
v_call: TRBV7-6
cdr3_nt: TGTGCCAGCAGCTTAGGTGGCGCGGGACAGGCAAGGCACTATGGCTACACCTTC
cdr3_aa: CASSLGGAGQARHYGYTF

clone_size: -
j_call: TRBJ2-3
cdr3_length: 16
d_call: TRBD2
v_call: TRBV30
cdr3_nt: TGTGCCTGGAGTGTACGTCTAGCGGGGGGCGCAGATACGCAGTATTTT
cdr3_aa: CAWSVRLAGGADTQYF

clone_size: -
j_call: TRBJ1-5
cdr3_length: 15
d_call: TRBD1
v_call: TRBV5-6
cdr3_nt: TGTGCCAGCAGCTCGGGGACAGGACGAAGTGGACCCCAGCATTTT
cdr3_aa: CASSSGTGRSGPQHF

clone_size: few
j_call: TRBJ1-2
cdr3_length: 16
d_call: TRBD1
v_call: TRBV7-6
cdr3_nt: TGTGCCAGCAGCTTGGGGGGACAGCGAGACCGGGATGGCTACACCTTC
cdr3_aa: CASSLGGQRDRDGYTF

clone_size: -
j_call: TRBJ1-1
cdr3_length: 14
d_call: TRBD1
v_call: TRBV19
cdr3_nt: TGTGCCAGTAGTGTACAGGGGGCTGACACTGAAGCTTTCTTT
cdr3_aa: CASSVQGADTEAFF

clone_size: few
j_call: TRBJ2-3
cdr3_length: 16
d_call: -
v_call: TRBV7-8
cdr3_nt: TGTGCCAGCAGCTTAGCAGCGGCTAGCCACACAGATACGCAGTATTTT
cdr3_aa: CASSLAAASHTDTQYF

clone_size: -
j_call: TRBJ2-2
cdr3_length: 16
d_call: -
v_call: TRBV7-7
cdr3_nt: TGTGCTAGCAGCCCGCTTGGAGGGGCGAACACCGGGGAGCTGTTTTTT
cdr3_aa: CASSPLGGANTGELFF

clone_size: -
j_call: TRBJ2-5
cdr3_length: 13
d_call: TRBD2
v_call: TRBV30
cdr3_nt: TGTGCGTCTAGCGGGAGGGAACAAGAGACCCAGTACTTC
cdr3_aa: CASSGREQETQYF

clone_size: -
j_call: TRBJ1-2
cdr3_length: 15
d_call: -
v_call: TRBV5-6
cdr3_nt: TGTGCCAGCAGCATGGATTGGGAGGTTAACTATGGCTACACCTTC
cdr3_aa: CASSMDWEVNYGYTF

clone_size: -
j_call: TRBJ1-6
cdr3_length: 15
d_call: TRBD1
v_call: TRBV5-6
cdr3_nt: TGTGCCAGCAGCTTGAGAGAGGGGGCTAATTCACCCCTCCACTTT
cdr3_aa: CASSLREGANSPLHF

clone_size: few
j_call: TRBJ1-2
cdr3_length: 13
d_call: TRBD1
v_call: TRBV7-2
cdr3_nt: TGTGCCAGCAGCTTAGGGACAGGGAGCGGCTACACCTTC
cdr3_aa: CASSLGTGSGYTF

clone_size: few
j_call: TRBJ2-1
cdr3_length: 12
d_call: -
v_call: TRBV6-6
cdr3_nt: TGTGCCAGCAGAGCTAGCGATGATGAGCAGTTCTTC
cdr3_aa: CASRASDDEQFF